This is a list of T cell receptor beta chains from one sample in a study of early T cells in non-severe SARS-CoV-2 infection. TCRdb re-derived calls from the 5' RACE reads in MiXCR, one entry per CDR3 protein. The sample gives about 54,000 distinct CDR3 sequences, 6.6% of which show up once; 5.5% to 6% is in the top ten. The specimen comprised whole blood, sampled at baseline. The origin of the receptors is an adult who was a healthcare worker with PCR-confirmed SARS-CoV-2 infection or an uninfected control (not recorded which). Each CDR3 is given with its conserved first and last residue. The D gene is left open where the match is weak. The size of a clone is reported for some rows only, either as once, few or many, or as a class for expanded clones.

d_call: TRBD2; j_call: TRBJ2-3; clone_size: .; v_call: TRBV5-6; cdr3_nt: TGTGCCAGCAGCTTGGAGCTAGCGGCCGCGGATACGCAGTATTTT; cdr3_aa: CASSLELAAADTQYF
d_call: .; j_call: TRBJ2-3; clone_size: many; v_call: TRBV12-3/TRBV12-4; cdr3_nt: TGTGCCAGCAGTTTTTCCGGGGGCACAGATACGCAGTATTTT; cdr3_aa: CASSFSGGTDTQYF
d_call: .; j_call: TRBJ1-2; clone_size: .; v_call: TRBV25-1; cdr3_nt: TGTGCCAGCAGCACCCAGGTCCTGACCCATTCGCTTTATGGCTACACCTTC; cdr3_aa: CASSTQVLTHSLYGYTF
d_call: .; j_call: TRBJ2-3; clone_size: few; v_call: TRBV4-1; cdr3_nt: TGCGCCAGCAGCATACGACAGGAGGATACAGATACGCAGTATTTT; cdr3_aa: CASSIRQEDTDTQYF
d_call: .; j_call: TRBJ1-2; clone_size: .; v_call: TRBV28; cdr3_nt: TGTGCCAGCAGTTTACCGGACAGACTCTTTGGCTACACCTTC; cdr3_aa: CASSLPDRLFGYTF
d_call: .; j_call: TRBJ2-2; clone_size: .; v_call: TRBV15; cdr3_nt: TGTGCCACCAGCAGAGATGTGGACACCGGGGAGCTGTTTTTT; cdr3_aa: CATSRDVDTGELFF
d_call: .; j_call: TRBJ1-1; clone_size: .; v_call: TRBV28; cdr3_nt: TGTGCCAGCAGCGCTCAGGGTTTTGTTGGCACTGAAGCTTTCTTT; cdr3_aa: CASSAQGFVGTEAFF
d_call: TRBD1; j_call: TRBJ2-7; clone_size: few; v_call: TRBV20-1; cdr3_nt: TGCAGTGCTAGGGCCCGGACAGGGGATGGCGAGCAGTACTTC; cdr3_aa: CSARARTGDGEQYF
d_call: .; j_call: TRBJ2-3; clone_size: many; v_call: TRBV29-1; cdr3_nt: TGCAGCGTGGGAAAGCAGGGACGAAGCACAGATACGCAGTATTTT; cdr3_aa: CSVGKQGRSTDTQYF
d_call: .; j_call: TRBJ2-1; clone_size: many; v_call: TRBV6-5; cdr3_nt: TGTGCCAGCAGTTACTCTAACCGGGACATCAGAAACAATGAGCAGTTCTTC; cdr3_aa: CASSYSNRDIRNNEQFF
d_call: .; j_call: TRBJ1-2; clone_size: few; v_call: TRBV13; cdr3_nt: TGTGCCAGCAGGAATACTCGCAGGGGTCCCGGCTACACCTTC; cdr3_aa: CASRNTRRGPGYTF
d_call: TRBD2; j_call: TRBJ2-3; clone_size: few; v_call: TRBV5-1; cdr3_nt: TGCGCCAGCATAAGCGGGGGGGCCGAAGATACGCAGTATTTT; cdr3_aa: CASISGGAEDTQYF
d_call: TRBD1; j_call: TRBJ2-2; clone_size: few; v_call: TRBV11-3; cdr3_nt: TGTGCCAGCAGCCACAGGGGGGCCGGGGAGCTGTTTTTT; cdr3_aa: CASSHRGAGELFF
d_call: .; j_call: TRBJ2-5; clone_size: .; v_call: TRBV4-3; cdr3_nt: TGCGCCAGCAGCCAAGTTGTCCTGGAGACCCAGTACTTC; cdr3_aa: CASSQVVLETQYF
d_call: .; j_call: TRBJ1-5; clone_size: few; v_call: TRBV28; cdr3_nt: TGTGCCAGCAGTTTAGGACGGCTCTTGAATCAGCCCCAGCATTTT; cdr3_aa: CASSLGRLLNQPQHF
d_call: .; j_call: TRBJ2-3; clone_size: few; v_call: TRBV10-3; cdr3_nt: TGTGCCTCGTCGCCCGCCGGGGTCACAGATACGCAGTATTTT; cdr3_aa: CASSPAGVTDTQYF
d_call: TRBD1; j_call: TRBJ2-4; clone_size: few; v_call: TRBV20-1; cdr3_nt: TGCAGTGCTCATGGGACAGTCAAAAGCAAAAACATTCAGTACTTC; cdr3_aa: CSAHGTVKSKNIQYF
d_call: .; j_call: TRBJ2-3; clone_size: few; v_call: TRBV7-2; cdr3_nt: TGTGCCAGCACCTTCACAGATACGCAGTATTTT; cdr3_aa: CASTFTDTQYF
d_call: .; j_call: TRBJ1-5; clone_size: .; v_call: TRBV4-3; cdr3_nt: TGCGCCAGCAGCCAAGGGCGGCACAATCAGCCCCAGCATTTT; cdr3_aa: CASSQGRHNQPQHF
d_call: TRBD1; j_call: TRBJ1-1; clone_size: .; v_call: TRBV24-1; cdr3_nt: TGTGCCACCAGTGACCCCCGGGACAGGGAGGGGACTGAAGCTTTCTTT; cdr3_aa: CATSDPRDREGTEAFF
d_call: .; j_call: TRBJ2-7; clone_size: few; v_call: TRBV28; cdr3_nt: TGTGCCAGCAGCCGACTTAGCTCCTACGAGCAGTACTTC; cdr3_aa: CASSRLSSYEQYF
d_call: .; j_call: TRBJ1-1; clone_size: many; v_call: TRBV20-1; cdr3_nt: TGCAGTGGGGGAGACTCGAACACTGAAGCTTTCTTT; cdr3_aa: CSGGDSNTEAFF
d_call: TRBD1; j_call: TRBJ2-7; clone_size: many; v_call: TRBV29-1; cdr3_nt: TGCAGCGTTGTTGACAGGGGGTACGAGCAGTACTTC; cdr3_aa: CSVVDRGYEQYF